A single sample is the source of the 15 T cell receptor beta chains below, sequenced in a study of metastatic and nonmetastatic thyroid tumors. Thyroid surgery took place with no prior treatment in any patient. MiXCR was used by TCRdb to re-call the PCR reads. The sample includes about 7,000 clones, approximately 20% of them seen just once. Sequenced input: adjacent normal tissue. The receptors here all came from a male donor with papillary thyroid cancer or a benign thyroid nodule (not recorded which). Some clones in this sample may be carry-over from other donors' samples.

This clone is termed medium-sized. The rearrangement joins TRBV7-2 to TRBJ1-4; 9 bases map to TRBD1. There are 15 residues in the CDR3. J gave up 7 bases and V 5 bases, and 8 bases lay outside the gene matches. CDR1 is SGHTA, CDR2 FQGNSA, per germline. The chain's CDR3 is CASSMTGGTREKLFF. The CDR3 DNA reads TGTGCCAGCAGCATGACAGGGGGAACACGTGAAAAACTGTTTTTT.

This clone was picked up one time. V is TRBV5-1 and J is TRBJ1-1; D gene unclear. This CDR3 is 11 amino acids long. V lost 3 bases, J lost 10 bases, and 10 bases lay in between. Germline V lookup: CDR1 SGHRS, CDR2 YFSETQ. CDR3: CASSSRHGAFF. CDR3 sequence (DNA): TGCGCCAGCAGCTCCCGACATGGAGCTTTCTTT. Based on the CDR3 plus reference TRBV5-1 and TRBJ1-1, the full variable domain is KAGVTQTPRYLIKTRGQQVTLSCSPISGHRSVSWYQQTPGQGLQFLFEYFSETQRNKGNFPGRFSGRQFSNSRSEMNVSTLELGDSALYLCASSSRHGAFFGQGTRLTVV.

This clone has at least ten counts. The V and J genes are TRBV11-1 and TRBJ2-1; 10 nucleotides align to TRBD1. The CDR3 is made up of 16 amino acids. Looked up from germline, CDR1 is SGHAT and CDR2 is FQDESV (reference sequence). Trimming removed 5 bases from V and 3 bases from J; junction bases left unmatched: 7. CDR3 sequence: CASSPRQGANYNEQFF. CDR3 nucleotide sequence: TGTGCCAGCAGCCCCAGACAGGGGGCAAACTACAATGAGCAGTTCTTC.

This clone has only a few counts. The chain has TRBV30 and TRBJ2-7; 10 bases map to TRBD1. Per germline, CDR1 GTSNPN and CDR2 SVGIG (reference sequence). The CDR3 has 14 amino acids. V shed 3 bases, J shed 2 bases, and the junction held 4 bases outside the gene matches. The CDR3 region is CAWRPGTGAYEQYF. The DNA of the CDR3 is TGTGCCTGGAGGCCCGGGACAGGGGCCTACGAGCAGTACTTC. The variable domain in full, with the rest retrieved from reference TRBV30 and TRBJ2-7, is SQTIHQWPATLVQPVGSPLSLECTVEGTSNPNLYWYRQAAGRGLQLLFYSVGIGQISSEVPQNLSASRPQDRQFILSSKKLLLSDSGFYLCAWRPGTGAYEQYFGPGTRLTVT.

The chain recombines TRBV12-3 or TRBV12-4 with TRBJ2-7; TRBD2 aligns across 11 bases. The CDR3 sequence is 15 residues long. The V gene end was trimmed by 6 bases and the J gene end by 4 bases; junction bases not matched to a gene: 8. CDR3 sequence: CASSISGRASYEQYV. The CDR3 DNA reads TGTGCCAGCAGCATTAGCGGGAGGGCCTCATACGAGCAGTACGTC.

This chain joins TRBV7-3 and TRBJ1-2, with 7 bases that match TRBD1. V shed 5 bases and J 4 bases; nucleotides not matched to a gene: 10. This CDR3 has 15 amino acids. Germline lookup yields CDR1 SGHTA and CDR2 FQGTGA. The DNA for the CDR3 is TGTGCCAGCAGCCCCAATGGGCGGGACAGCTATGGCTACACCTTC. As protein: CASSPNGRDSYGYTF.

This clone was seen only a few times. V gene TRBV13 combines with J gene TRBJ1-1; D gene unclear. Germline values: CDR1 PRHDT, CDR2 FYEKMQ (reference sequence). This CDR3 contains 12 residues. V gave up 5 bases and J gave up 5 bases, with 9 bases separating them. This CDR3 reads CASSLLKTEAFF. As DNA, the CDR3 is TGTGCCAGCAGCCTATTAAAGACTGAAGCTTTCTTT.

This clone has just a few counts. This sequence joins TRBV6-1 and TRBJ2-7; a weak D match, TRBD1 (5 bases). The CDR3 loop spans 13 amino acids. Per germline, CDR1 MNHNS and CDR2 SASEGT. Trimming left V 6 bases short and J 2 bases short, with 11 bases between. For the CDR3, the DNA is TGTGCCAGCAGCGTGCAGGACACCTACGAGCAGTACTTC. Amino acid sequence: CASSVQDTYEQYF.

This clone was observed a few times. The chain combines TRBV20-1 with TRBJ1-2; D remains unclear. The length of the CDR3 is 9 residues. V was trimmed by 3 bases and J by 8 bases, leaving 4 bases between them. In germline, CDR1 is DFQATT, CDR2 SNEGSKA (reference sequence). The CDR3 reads CSASKGYTF. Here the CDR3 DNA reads TGCAGTGCTAGTAAGGGCTACACCTTC.

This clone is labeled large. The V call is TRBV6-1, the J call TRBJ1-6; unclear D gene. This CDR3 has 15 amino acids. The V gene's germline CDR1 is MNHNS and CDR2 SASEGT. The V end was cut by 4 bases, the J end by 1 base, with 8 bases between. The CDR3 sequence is CASSGEASYNSPLHF. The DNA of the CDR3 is TGTGCCAGCAGTGGGGAGGCGTCCTATAATTCACCCCTCCACTTT.

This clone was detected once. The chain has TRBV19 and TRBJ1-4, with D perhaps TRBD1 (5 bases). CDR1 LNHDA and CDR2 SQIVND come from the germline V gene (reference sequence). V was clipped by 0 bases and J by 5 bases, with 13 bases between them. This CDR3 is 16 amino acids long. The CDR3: CASSIEGRVTNEKLFF. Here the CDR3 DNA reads TGTGCCAGTAGTATAGAAGGCAGGGTAACGAATGAAAAACTGTTTTTT.

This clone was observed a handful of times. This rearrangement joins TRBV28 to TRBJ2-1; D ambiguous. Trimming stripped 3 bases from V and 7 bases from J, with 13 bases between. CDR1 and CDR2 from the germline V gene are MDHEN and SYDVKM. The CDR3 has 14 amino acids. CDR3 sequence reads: CASSFWLVGNEQFF. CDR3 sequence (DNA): TGTGCCAGCAGTTTCTGGTTGGTAGGTAATGAGCAGTTCTTC. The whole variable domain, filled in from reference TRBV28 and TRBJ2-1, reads DVKVTQSSRYLVKRTGEKVFLECVQDMDHENMFWYRQDPGLGLRLIYFSYDVKMKEKGDIPEGYSVSREKKERFSLILESASTNQTSMYLCASSFWLVGNEQFFGPGTRLTVL.

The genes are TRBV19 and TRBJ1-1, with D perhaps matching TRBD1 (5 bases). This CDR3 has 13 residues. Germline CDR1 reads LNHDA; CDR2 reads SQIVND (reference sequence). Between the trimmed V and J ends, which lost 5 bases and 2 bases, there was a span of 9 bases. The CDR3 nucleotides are TGTGCCAGTAGTCTTCAGGGAAACACTGAAGCTTTCTTT. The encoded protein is CASSLQGNTEAFF.

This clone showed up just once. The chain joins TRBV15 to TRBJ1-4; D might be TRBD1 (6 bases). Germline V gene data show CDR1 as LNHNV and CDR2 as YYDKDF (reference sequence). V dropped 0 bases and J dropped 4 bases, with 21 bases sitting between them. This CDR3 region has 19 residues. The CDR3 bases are TGTGCCACCAGCAGAGACCCGACAGGCCGAAGGAGAATTAATGAAAAACTGTTTTTT. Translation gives CATSRDPTGRRRINEKLFF.

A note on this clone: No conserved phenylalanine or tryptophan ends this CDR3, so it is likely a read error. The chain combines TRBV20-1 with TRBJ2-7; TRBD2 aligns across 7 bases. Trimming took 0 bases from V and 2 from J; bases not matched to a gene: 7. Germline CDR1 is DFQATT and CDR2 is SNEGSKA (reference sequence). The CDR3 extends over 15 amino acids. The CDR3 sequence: CSARDIAGKTYEQYL. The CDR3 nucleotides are TGCAGTGCTAGAGACATAGCGGGTAAAACCTACGAGCAGTACCTC.